The entry that follows covers one TCR beta chain sequence. A much bigger clone sits one base away, suggesting this may be a read error. Trimming cost V 8 bases and J 4 bases; bases outside gene matches: 6. Germline CDR1 and CDR2: MNHEY and SVGAGI. The CDR3 totals 14 residues. The entry originates in a study of blood T cells in healthy people across ages. Together with a sample-barcoded 5' primer, a J-beta primer mix was included in a second PCR lasting roughly 6 to 12 cycles. Using its own MiXCR run on the 5' RACE reads, TCRdb lists one record per CDR3 protein. The data show fewer than 700,000 distinct CDR3 sequences, 47% seen once.

The TCR originated in an older man in good health. This rearrangement joins TRBV6-5 to TRBJ2-7; 12 bases map to TRBD2. Sequenced: blood. The CDR3 spells CASGGTSGPYEQYF. As DNA, the CDR3 is TGTGCCAGCGGCGGGACTAGCGGGCCTTACGAGCAGTACTTC.